This T cell receptor (beta chain) was sequenced for a study of blood T cells in healthy people across ages. Study outcomes and limitations: Across the age range, TCR beta diversity per million T cells fell in a roughly linear way.

To note about this clonotype: Its antigen is as yet unknown.

Primed by a sample-barcoded 5' primer and a J-beta primer mix, a second PCR proceeded for about 6 to 12 cycles. TCRdb analysed the 5' RACE reads with MiXCR anew, one entry per CDR3 protein. The table includes about 830,000 distinct CDR3 sequences, about 59% detected once. The CDR3 runs 17 residues. The V segment lost 0 bases and the J segment 0 bases; nucleotides outside the gene matches: 8. The germline CDR1 and CDR2 sequences are LNHNV and YYDKDF (reference sequence). The sequence was obtained from a man aged 25-40 years in good health. The sequenced material came from blood. J is TRBJ2-7 and V is TRBV15, with 7 bases lining up with TRBD1. As DNA, the CDR3 is TGTGCCACCAGCAGAGATCTAGGCAGGGGGTTCTCCTACGAGCAGTACTTC. It is translated as CATSRDLGRGFSYEQYF.